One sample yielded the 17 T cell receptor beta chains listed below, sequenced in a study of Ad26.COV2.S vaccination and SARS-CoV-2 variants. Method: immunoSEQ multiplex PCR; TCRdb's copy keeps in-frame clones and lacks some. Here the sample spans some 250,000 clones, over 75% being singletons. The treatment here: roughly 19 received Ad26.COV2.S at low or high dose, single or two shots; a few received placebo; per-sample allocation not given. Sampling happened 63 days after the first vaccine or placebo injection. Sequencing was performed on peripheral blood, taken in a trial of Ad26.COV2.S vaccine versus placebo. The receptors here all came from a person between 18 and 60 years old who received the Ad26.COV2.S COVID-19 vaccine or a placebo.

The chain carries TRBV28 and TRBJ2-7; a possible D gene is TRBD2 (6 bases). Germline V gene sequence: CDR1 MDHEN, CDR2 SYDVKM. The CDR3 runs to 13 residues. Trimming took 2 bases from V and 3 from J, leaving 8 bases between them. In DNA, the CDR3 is TGTGCCAGCAGTTTAGACGGGAGCTACGAGCAGTACTTC. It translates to CASSLDGSYEQYF. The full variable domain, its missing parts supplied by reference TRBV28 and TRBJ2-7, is DVKVTQSSRYLVKRTGEKVFLECVQDMDHENMFWYRQDPGLGLRLIYFSYDVKMKEKGDIPEGYSVSREKKERFSLILESASTNQTSMYLCASSLDGSYEQYFGPGTRLTVT.

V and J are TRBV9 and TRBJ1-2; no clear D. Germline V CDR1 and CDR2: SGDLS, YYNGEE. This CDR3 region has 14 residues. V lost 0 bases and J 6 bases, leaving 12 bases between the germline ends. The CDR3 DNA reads TGTGCCAGCAGCGTAGACGGTGATTACAATGGCTACACCTTC. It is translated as CASSVDGDYNGYTF.

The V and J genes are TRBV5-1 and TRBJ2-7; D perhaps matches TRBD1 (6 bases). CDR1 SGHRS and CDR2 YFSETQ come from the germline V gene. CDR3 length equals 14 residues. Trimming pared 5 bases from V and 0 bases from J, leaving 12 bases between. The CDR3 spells CASSYRDNSYEQYF. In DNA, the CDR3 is TGCGCCAGCAGTTACCGGGACAACTCCTACGAGCAGTACTTC.

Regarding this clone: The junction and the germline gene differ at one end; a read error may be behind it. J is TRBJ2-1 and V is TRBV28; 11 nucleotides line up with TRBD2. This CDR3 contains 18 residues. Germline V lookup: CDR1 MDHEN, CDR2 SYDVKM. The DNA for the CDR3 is TGTGCCACCAGTCACCTAGCGGGAGGTGCCCAAGCCTACAATGAGCAGTTCTTC. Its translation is CATSHLAGGAQAYNEQFF.

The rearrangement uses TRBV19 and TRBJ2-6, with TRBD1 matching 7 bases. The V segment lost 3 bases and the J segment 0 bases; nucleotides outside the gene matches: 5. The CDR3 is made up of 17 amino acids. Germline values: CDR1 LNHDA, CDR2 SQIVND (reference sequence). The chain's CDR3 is CASSIRTGLSGANVLTF. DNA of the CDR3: TGTGCCAGTAGTATTAGGACAGGCCTCTCTGGGGCCAACGTCCTGACTTTC.

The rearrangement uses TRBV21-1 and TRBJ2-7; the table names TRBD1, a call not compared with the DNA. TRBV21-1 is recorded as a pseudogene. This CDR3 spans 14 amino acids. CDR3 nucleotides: TGTGCCAGCAGCAAACAGGGTCCCCCCTACGAGCAGTACTTC. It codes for CASSKQGPPYEQYF.

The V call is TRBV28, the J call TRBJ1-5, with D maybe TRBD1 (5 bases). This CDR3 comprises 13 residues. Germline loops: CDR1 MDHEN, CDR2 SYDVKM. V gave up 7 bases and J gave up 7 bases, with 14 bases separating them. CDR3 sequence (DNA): TGTGCCAGCACCTTGGGGGATAGACAGCCCCAGCATTTT. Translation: CASTLGDRQPQHF. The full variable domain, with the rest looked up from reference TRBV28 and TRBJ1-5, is DVKVTQSSRYLVKRTGEKVFLECVQDMDHENMFWYRQDPGLGLRLIYFSYDVKMKEKGDIPEGYSVSREKKERFSLILESASTNQTSMYLCASTLGDRQPQHFGDGTRLSIL.

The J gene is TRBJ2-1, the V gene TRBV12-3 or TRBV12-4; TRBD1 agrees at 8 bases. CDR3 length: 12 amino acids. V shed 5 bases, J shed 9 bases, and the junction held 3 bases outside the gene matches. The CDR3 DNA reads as TGTGCCAGCAGTCCAGACAGGGGTGAGCAGTTCTTC. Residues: CASSPDRGEQFF.

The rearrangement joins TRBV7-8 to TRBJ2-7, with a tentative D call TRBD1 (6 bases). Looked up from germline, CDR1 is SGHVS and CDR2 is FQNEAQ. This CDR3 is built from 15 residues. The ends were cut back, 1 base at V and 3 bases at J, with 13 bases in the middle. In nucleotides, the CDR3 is TGTGCCAGCAGCTTAGTGGGTCAGGGGAGCTACGAGCAGTACTTC. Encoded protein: CASSLVGQGSYEQYF. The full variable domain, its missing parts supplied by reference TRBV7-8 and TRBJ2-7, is GAGVSQSPRYKVAKRGQDVALRCDPISGHVSLFWYQQALGQGPEFLTYFQNEAQLDKSGLPSDRFFAERPEGSVSTLKIQRTQQEDSAVYLCASSLVGQGSYEQYFGPGTRLTVT.

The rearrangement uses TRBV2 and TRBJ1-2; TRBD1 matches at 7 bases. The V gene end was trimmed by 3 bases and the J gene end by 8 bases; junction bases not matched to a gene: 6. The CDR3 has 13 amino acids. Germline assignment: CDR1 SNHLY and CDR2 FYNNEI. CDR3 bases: TGTGCCAGCAGTGACTACAGGGGCGGCGGCTACACCTTC. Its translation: CASSDYRGGGYTF.

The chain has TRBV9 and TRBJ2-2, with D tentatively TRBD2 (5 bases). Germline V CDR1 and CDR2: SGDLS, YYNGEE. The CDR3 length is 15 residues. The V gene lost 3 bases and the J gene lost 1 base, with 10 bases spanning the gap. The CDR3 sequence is CASSARTGNTGELFF. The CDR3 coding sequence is TGTGCCAGCAGCGCCCGGACTGGGAACACCGGGGAGCTGTTTTTT. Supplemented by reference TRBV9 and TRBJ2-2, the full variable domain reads DSGVTQTPKHLITATGQRVTLRCSPRSGDLSVYWYQQSLDQGLQFLIQYYNGEERAKGNILERFSAQQFPDLHSELNLSSLELGDSALYFCASSARTGNTGELFFGEGSRLTVL.

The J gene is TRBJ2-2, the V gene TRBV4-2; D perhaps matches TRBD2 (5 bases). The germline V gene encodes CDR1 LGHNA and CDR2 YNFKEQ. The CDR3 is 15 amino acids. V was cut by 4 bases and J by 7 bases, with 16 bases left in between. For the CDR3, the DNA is TGTGCCAGCAGCCTTGAGGACGGGAACGGCGGGGAGCTGTTTTTT. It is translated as CASSLEDGNGGELFF.

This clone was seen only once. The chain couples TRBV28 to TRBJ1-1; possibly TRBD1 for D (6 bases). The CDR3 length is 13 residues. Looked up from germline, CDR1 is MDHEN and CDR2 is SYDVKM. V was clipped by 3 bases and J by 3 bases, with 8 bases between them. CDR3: CASSFGGHTEAFF. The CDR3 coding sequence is TGTGCCAGCAGTTTTGGGGGCCACACTGAAGCTTTCTTT.

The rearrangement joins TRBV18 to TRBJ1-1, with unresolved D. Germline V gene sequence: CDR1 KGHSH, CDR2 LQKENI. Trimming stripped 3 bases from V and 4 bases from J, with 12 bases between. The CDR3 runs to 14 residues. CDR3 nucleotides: TGTGCCAGCTCACCTTCAGGCTTGGGCACTGAAGCTTTCTTT. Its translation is CASSPSGLGTEAFF.

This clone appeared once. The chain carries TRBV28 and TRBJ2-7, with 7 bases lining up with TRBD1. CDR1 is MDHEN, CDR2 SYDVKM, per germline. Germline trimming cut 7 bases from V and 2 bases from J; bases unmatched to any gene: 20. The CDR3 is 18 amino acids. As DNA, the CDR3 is TGTGCCAGCACGAAGGGGGCAGGGGGTTGGAGGAGAGCCTACGAGCAGTACTTC. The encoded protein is CASTKGAGGWRRAYEQYF.

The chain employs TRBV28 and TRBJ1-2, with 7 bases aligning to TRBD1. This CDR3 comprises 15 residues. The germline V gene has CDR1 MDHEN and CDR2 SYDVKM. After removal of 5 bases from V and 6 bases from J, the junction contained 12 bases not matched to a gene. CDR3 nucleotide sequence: TGTGCCAGCAGTCCCTGGTGGGACAGAGTTAATGGCTACACCTTC. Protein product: CASSPWWDRVNGYTF.

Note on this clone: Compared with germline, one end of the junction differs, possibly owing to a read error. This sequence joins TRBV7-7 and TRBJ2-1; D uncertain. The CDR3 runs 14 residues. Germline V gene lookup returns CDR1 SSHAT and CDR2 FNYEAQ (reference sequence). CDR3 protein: CASSPRGLDDEQFF. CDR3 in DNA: TGTGCTAGCAGCCCCCGTGGTCTAGATGATGAGCAGTTCTTC.